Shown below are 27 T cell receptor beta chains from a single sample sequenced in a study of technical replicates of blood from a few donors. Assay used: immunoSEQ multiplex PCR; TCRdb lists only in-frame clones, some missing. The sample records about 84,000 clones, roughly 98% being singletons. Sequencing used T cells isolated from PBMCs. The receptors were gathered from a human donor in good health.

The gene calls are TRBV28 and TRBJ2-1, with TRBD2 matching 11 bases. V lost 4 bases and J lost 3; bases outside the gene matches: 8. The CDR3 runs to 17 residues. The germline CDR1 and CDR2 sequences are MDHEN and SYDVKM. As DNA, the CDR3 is TGTGCCAGCAGTTCGTTGCCCGGGACTAGCGGCTACAATGAGCAGTTCTTC. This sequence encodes CASSSLPGTSGYNEQFF.

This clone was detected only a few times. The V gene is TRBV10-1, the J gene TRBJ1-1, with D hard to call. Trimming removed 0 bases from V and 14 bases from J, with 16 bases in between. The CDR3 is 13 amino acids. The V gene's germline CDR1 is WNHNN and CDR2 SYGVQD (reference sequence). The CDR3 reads CASSESSRSRGFF. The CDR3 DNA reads TGCGCCAGCAGTGAGTCGAGCCGGTCCCGGGGATTCTTT.

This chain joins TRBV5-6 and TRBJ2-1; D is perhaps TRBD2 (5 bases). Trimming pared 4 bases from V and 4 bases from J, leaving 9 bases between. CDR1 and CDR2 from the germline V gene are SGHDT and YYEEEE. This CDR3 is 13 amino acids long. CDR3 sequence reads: CASSPTNYNEQFF. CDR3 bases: TGTGCCAGCAGCCCGACTAATTACAATGAGCAGTTCTTC.

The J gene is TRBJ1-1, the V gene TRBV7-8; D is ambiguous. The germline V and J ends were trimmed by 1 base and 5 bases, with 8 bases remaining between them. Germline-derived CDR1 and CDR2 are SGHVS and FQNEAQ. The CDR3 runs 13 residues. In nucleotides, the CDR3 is TGTGCCAGCAGCTTAGGGGGAGATACTGAAGCTTTCTTT. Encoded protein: CASSLGGDTEAFF.

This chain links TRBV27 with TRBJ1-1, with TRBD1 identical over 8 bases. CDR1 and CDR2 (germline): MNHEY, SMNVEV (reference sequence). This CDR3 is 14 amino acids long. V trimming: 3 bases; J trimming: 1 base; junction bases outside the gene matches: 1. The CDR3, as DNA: TGTGCCAGCAGTTTGCAGGGGGCGAACACTGAAGCTTTCTTT. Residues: CASSLQGANTEAFF.

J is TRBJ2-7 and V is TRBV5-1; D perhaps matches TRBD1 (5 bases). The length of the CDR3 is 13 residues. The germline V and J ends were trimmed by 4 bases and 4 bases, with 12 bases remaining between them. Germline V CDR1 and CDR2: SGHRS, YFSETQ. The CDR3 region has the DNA TGCGCCAGCAGCATGGTTGGGGCTTACGAGCAGTACTTC. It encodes CASSMVGAYEQYF.

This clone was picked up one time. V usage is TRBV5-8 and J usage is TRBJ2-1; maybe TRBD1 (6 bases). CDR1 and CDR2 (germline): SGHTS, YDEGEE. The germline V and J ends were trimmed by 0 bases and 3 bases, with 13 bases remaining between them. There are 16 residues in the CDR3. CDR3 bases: TGTGCCAGCAGCTTGGCCGCCGACAGGCGCTACAATGAGCAGTTCTTC. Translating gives CASSLAADRRYNEQFF. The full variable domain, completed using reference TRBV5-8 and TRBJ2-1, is EAGVTQSPTHLIKTRGQQATLRCSPISGHTSVYWYQQALGLGLQFLLWYDEGEERNRGNFPPRFSGRQFPNYSSELNVNALELEDSALYLCASSLAADRRYNEQFFGPGTRLTVL.

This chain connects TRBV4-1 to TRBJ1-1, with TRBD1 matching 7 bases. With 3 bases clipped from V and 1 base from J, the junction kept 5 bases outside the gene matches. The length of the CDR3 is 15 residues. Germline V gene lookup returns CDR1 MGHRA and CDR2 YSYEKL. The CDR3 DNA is TGCGCCAGCAGCCAGTGGGGACAGACGAACACTGAAGCTTTCTTT. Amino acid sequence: CASSQWGQTNTEAFF.

This CDR3 is CASSERAAGGLNTEAFF. CDR3 DNA: TGTGCCAGCAGTGAACGGGCGGCAGGGGGACTGAACACTGAAGCTTTCTTT. J is TRBJ1-1 and V is TRBV2, with 7 nucleotides matching TRBD1. The length of the CDR3 is 17 residues. CDR1 and CDR2 from the germline V gene are SNHLY and FYNNEI. J lost 0 bases, V lost 2 bases, and 9 bases had no gene match.

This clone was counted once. DNA for the CDR3: TGCGCCAGCAGCTTGTTTTTTGGACAGGTCCCGTCTGGCTACACCTTC. Translating it yields CASSLFFGQVPSGYTF. J is TRBJ1-2 and V is TRBV5-1; 7 bases align to TRBD1. The germline V gene has CDR1 SGHRS and CDR2 YFSETQ. V trimming: 1 base; J trimming: 7 bases; junction bases outside the gene matches: 13. This CDR3 is built from 16 residues.

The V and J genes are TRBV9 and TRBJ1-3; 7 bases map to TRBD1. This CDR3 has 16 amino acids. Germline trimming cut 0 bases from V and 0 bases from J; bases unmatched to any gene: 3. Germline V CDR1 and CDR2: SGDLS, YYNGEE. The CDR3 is CASSVEGAYSGNTIYF. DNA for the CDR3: TGTGCCAGCAGCGTAGAGGGGGCCTACTCTGGAAACACCATATATTTT.

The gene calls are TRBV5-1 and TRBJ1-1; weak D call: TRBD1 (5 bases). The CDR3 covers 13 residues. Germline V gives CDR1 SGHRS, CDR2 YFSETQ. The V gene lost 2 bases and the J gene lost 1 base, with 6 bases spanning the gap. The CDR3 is CASSFGQNTEAFF. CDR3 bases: TGCGCCAGCAGCTTCGGACAGAACACTGAAGCTTTCTTT. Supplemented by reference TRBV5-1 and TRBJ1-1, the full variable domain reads KAGVTQTPRYLIKTRGQQVTLSCSPISGHRSVSWYQQTPGQGLQFLFEYFSETQRNKGNFPGRFSGRQFSNSRSEMNVSTLELGDSALYLCASSFGQNTEAFFGQGTRLTVV.

The CDR3 region is CSGRTANTEAFF. CDR3 nucleotides: TGCAGCGGACGGACAGCGAACACTGAAGCTTTCTTT. The chain uses TRBV29-1 and TRBJ1-1, with D perhaps matching TRBD1 (6 bases). V lost 7 bases and J 1 base, leaving 10 bases between the germline ends. CDR1 and CDR2 from the germline V gene are SQVTM and ANQGSEA. The CDR3 covers 12 residues.

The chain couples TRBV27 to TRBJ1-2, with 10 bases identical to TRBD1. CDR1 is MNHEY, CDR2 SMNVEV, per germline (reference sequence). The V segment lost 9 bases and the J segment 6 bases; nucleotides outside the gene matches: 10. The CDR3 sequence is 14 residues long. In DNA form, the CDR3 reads TGTGCCAGGTCTGTCTCGGGGACAGGGGATGGCTACACCTTC. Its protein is CARSVSGTGDGYTF.

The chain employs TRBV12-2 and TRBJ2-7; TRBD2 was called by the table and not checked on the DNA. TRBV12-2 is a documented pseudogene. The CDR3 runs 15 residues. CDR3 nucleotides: TGTGCAAGTCGCGCCGGTATACGGAGCGTCTACGAGCAGTACTTC. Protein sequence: CASRAGIRSVYEQYF.

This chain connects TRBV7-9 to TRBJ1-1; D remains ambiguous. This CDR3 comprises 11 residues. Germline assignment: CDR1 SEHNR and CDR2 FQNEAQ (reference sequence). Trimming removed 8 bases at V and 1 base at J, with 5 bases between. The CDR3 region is CASGRNTEAFF. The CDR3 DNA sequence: TGTGCCAGCGGGAGGAACACTGAAGCTTTCTTT.

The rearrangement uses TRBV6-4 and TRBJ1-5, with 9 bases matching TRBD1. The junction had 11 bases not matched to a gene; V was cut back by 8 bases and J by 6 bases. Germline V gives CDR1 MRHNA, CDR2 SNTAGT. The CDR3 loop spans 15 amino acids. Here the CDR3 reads CASRLRDRESQPQHF. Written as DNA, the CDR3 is TGTGCCAGCCGCTTGAGGGACAGGGAATCTCAGCCCCAGCATTTT.

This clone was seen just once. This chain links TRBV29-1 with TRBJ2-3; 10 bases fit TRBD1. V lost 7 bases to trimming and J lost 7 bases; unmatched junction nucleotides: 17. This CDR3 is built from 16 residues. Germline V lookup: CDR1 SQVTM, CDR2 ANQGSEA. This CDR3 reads CSGRRSWTGGDHTQYF. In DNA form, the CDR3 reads TGCAGCGGAAGGAGATCATGGACAGGGGGAGACCATACGCAGTATTTT.

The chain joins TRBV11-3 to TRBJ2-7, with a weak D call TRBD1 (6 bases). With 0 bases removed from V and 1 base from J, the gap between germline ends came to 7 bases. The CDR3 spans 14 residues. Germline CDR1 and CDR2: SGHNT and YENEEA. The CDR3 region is CASSLDGQSYEQYF. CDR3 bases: TGTGCCAGCAGCTTAGACGGACAGTCCTACGAGCAGTACTTC.

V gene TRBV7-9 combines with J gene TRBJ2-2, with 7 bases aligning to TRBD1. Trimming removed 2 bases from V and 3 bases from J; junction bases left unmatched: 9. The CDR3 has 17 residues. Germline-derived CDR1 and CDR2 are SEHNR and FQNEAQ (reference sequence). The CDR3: CASSLFYEDRHTGELFF. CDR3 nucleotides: TGTGCCAGCAGCTTATTTTACGAGGACAGGCACACCGGGGAGCTGTTTTTT.

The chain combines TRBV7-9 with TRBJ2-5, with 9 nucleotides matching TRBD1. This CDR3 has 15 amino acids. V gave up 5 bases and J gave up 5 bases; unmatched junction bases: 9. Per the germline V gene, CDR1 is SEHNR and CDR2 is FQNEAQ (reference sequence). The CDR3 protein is CASSHLDRGLETQYF. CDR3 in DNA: TGTGCCAGCAGCCACCTGGACAGGGGACTGGAGACCCAGTACTTC.

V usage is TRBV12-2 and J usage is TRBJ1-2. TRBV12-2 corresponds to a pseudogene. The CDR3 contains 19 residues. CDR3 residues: CASDQSPRYWVFGRYGYTF. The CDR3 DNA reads TGTGCAAGTGACCAGTCCCCCCGATATTGGGTATTTGGGAGATATGGCTACACCTTC.

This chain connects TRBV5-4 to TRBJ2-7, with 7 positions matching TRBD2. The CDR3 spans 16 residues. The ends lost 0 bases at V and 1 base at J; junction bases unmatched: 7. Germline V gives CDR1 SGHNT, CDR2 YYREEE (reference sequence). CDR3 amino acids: CASSLARAGESYEQYF. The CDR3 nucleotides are TGTGCCAGCAGCTTGGCCCGGGCGGGAGAATCCTACGAGCAGTACTTC. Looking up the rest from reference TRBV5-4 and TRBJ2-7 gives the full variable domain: ETGVTQSPTHLIKTRGQQVTLRCSSQSGHNTVSWYQQALGQGPQFIFQYYREEENGRGNFPPRFSGLQFPNYSSELNVNALELDDSALYLCASSLARAGESYEQYFGPGTRLTVT.

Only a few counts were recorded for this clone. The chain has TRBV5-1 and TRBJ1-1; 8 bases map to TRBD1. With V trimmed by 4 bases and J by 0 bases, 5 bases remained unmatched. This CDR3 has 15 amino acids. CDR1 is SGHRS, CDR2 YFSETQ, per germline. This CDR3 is CASSLGTGMNTEAFF. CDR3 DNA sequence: TGCGCCAGCAGCCTAGGGACAGGAATGAACACTGAAGCTTTCTTT.

The CDR3, as DNA: TGTGCCACCAGCAGAGGTTTGGGGGGATCTGGCGAAAAACTGTTTTTT. This codes for CATSRGLGGSGEKLFF. The chain joins TRBV15 to TRBJ1-4, with a weak D call TRBD1 (5 bases). This CDR3 region has 16 residues. CDR1 is LNHNV and CDR2 is YYDKDF in the germline V gene (reference sequence). V was cut by 1 base and J by 8 bases, with 17 bases left in between.

The chain's CDR3 is CASSLSQGVNTEAFF. CDR3 nucleotides: TGTGCCAGCAGCCTGTCTCAGGGTGTGAACACTGAAGCTTTCTTT. The chain has TRBV11-2 and TRBJ1-1; the D gene is possibly TRBD1 (5 bases). Trimming cost V 5 bases and J 0 bases, with 13 bases left between them. Germline V CDR1 and CDR2: SGHAT, FQNNGV. The CDR3 sequence is 15 residues long.

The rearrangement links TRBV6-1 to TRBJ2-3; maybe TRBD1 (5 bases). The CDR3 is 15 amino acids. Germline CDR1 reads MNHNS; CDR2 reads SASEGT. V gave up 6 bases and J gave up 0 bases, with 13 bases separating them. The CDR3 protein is CASRPTESSTDTQYF. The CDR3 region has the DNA TGTGCCAGCAGGCCGACAGAATCTAGCACAGATACGCAGTATTTT.